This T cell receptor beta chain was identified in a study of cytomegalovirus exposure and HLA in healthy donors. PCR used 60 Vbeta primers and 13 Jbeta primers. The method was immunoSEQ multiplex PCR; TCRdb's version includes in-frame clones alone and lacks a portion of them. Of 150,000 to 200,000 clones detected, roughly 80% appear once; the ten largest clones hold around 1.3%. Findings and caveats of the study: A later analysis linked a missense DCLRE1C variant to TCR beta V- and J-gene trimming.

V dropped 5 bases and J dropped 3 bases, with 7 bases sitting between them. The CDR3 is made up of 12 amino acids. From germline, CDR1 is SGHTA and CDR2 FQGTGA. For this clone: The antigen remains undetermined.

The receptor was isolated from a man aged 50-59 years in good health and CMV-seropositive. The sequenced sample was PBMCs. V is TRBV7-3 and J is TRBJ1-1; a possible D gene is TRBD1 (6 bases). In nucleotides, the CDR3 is TGTGCCAGCAGCAGGACAGACACTGAAGCTTTCTTT. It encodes CASSRTDTEAFF.